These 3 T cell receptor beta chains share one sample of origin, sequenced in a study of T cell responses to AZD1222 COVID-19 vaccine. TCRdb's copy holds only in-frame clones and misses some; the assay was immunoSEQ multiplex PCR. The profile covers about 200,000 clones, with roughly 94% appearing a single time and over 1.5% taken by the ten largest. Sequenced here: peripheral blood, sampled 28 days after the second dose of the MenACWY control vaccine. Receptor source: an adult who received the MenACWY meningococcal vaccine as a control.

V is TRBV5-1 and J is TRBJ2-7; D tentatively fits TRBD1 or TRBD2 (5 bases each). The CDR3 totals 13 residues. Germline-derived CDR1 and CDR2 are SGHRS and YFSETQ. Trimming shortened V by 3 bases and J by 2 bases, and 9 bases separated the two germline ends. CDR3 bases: TGCGCCAGCAGCTCGGGACCTACCTACGAGCAGTACTTC. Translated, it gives CASSSGPTYEQYF.

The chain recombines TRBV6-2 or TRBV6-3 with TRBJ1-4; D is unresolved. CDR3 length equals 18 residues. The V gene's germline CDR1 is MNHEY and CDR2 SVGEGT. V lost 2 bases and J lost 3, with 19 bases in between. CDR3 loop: CASSYPLGGRRPNEKLFF. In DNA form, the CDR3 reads TGTGCCAGCAGTTACCCCCTCGGCGGGAGGAGGCCTAATGAAAAACTGTTTTTT.

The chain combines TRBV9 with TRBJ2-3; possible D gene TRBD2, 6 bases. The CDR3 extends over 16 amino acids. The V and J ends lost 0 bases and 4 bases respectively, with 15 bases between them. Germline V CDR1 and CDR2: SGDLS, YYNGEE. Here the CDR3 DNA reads TGTGCCAGCAGCGTAGAAGGAGGGAATGGGGCAGATACGCAGTATTTT. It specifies CASSVEGGNGADTQYF.